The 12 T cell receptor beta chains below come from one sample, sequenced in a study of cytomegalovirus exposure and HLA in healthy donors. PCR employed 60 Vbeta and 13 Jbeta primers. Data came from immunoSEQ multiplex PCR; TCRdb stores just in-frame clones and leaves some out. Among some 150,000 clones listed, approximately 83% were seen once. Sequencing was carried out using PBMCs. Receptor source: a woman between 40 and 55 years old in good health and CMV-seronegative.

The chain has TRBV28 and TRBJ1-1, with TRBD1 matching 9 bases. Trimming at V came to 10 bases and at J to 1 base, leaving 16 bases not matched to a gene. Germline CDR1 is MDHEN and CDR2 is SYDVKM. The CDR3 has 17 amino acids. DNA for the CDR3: TGTGCCATTACGCCCCACCGGGACAGGGAATGGAACACTGAAGCTTTCTTT. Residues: CAITPHRDREWNTEAFF.

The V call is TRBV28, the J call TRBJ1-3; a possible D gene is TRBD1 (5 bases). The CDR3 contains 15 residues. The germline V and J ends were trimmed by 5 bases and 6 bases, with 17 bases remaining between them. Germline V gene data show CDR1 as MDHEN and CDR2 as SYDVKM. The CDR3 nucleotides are TGTGCCAGCAGTCCGCCTGGAAGGGGTGCAAACACCATATATTTT. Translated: CASSPPGRGANTIYF. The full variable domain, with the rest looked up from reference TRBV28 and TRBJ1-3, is DVKVTQSSRYLVKRTGEKVFLECVQDMDHENMFWYRQDPGLGLRLIYFSYDVKMKEKGDIPEGYSVSREKKERFSLILESASTNQTSMYLCASSPPGRGANTIYFGEGSWLTVV.

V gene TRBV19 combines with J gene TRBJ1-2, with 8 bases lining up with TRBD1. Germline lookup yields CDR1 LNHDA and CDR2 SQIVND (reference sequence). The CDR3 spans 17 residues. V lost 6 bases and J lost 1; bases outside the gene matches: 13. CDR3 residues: CASSTYNRGGGNYGYTF. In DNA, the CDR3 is TGTGCCAGTAGCACCTACAACAGGGGGGGAGGTAACTATGGCTACACCTTC.

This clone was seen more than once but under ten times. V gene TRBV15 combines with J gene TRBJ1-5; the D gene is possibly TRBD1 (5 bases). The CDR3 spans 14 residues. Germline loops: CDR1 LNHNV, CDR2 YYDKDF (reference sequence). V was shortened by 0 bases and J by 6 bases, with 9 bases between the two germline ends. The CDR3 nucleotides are TGTGCCACCAGCAGAGAACGCAGGGTTCAGCCCCAGCATTTT. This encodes CATSRERRVQPQHF.

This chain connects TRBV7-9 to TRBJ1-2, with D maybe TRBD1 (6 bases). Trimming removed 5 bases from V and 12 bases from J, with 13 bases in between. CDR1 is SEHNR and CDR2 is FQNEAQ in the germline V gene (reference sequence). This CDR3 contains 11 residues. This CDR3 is CASSTGTYHTF. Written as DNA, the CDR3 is TGTGCCAGCAGCACGGGGACATACCACACCTTC. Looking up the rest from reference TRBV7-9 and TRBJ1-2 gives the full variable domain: DTGVSQNPRHKITKRGQNVTFRCDPISEHNRLYWYRQTLGQGPEFLTYFQNEAQLEKSRLLSDRFSAERPKGSFSTLEIQRTEQGDSAMYLCASSTGTYHTFGSGTRLTVV.

The CDR3 nucleotides read TGTGCCAGCAGTTTCTACGACAGGGTGTCCTACAATGAGCAGTTCTTC. Protein: CASSFYDRVSYNEQFF. V is TRBV27 and J is TRBJ2-1; the match to TRBD1 covers 7 bases. The CDR3 is 16 amino acids. CDR1 and CDR2 from the germline V gene are MNHEY and SMNVEV (reference sequence). J was trimmed by 1 base and V by 3 bases; bases with no gene match: 6.

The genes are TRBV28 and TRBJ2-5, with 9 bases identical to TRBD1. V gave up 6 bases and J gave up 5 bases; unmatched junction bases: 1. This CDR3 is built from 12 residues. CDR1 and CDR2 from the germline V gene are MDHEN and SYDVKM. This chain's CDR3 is CASRTGGETQYF. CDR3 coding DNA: TGTGCCAGCAGGACAGGGGGTGAGACCCAGTACTTC.

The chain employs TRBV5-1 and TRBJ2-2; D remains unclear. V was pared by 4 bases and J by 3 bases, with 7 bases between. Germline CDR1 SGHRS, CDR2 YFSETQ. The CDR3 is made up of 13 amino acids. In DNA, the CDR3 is TGCGCCAGCAGCACCTCAGACACCGGGGAGCTGTTTTTT. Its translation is CASSTSDTGELFF. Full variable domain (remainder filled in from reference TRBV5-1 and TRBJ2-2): KAGVTQTPRYLIKTRGQQVTLSCSPISGHRSVSWYQQTPGQGLQFLFEYFSETQRNKGNFPGRFSGRQFSNSRSEMNVSTLELGDSALYLCASSTSDTGELFFGEGSRLTVL.

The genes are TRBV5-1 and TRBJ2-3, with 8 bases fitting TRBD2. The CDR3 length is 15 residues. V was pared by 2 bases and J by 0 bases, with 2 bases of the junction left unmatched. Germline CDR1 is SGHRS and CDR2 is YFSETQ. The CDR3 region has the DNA TGCGCCAGCAGCTTTAGCGGGGCTAGCACAGATACGCAGTATTTT. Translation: CASSFSGASTDTQYF.

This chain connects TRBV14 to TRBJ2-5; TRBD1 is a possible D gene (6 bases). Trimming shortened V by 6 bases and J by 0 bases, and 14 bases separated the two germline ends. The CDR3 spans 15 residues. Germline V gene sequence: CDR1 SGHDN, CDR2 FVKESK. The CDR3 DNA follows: TGTGCCAGCAGTCCCCGGGACATGAACCAAGAGACCCAGTACTTC. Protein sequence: CASSPRDMNQETQYF.

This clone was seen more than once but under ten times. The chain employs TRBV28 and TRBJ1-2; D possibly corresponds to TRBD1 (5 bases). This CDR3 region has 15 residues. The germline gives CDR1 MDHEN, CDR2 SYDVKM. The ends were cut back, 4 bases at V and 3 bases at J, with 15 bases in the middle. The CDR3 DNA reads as TGTGCCAGCAGTTCCCCGGGGGTGGGTTACTATGGCTACACCTTC. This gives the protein CASSSPGVGYYGYTF.

For the CDR3, the DNA is TGTGCCAGCAGTTACCTGGCAGGGGTTGACTATGGCTACACCTTC. Its translation is CASSYLAGVDYGYTF. The chain links TRBV6-6 to TRBJ1-2; D might be TRBD1 (6 bases). With 2 bases removed from V and 3 bases from J, the gap between germline ends came to 13 bases. This CDR3 is 15 amino acids long. The germline V gene has CDR1 MNHNY and CDR2 SVGAGI (reference sequence).